Listed below are T cell receptor beta chains from one sample, sequenced in a study of shared T cell receptors in the human thymus. Sequenced by immunoSEQ multiplex PCR; TCRdb stores in-frame clones only, minus some. The data contain about 380,000 clones, 95% of them singletons. The sequenced material came from thymocytes. All receptors come from a human donor. Each CDR3 is given with its conserved first and last residue. D genes are given only for firm matches. The size entry is marked missing in some rows and otherwise reads once, few, many or a size class.

TRBJ2-5,NA,NA,TRBV5-4,CASSLENQETQYF,TGTGCCAGCAGCTTGGAAAATCAAGAGACCCAGTACTTC
TRBJ2-1,NA,NA,TRBV2,CASRQGGYNEQFF,TGTGCCAGCAGGCAGGGGGGCTACAATGAGCAGTTCTTC
TRBJ2-1,NA,NA,TRBV11-2,CAATGTNYNEQFF,TGTGCCGCCACCGGGACAAACTACAATGAGCAGTTCTTC
TRBJ2-3,NA,TRBD2,TRBV7-8,CASSWLRERTDTQYF,TGTGCCAGCAGCTGGTTGCGGGAGCGCACAGATACGCAGTATTTT
TRBJ2-7,NA,NA,TRBV7-2,CASSPSYEQYF,TGTGCCAGCAGCCCCTCCTACGAGCAGTACTTC
TRBJ2-1,NA,TRBD2,TRBV7-6,CASSLEFPGKPGLAGNNEQFF,TGTGCCAGCAGCTTAGAGTTCCCAGGGAAGCCGGGACTAGCGGGAAACAATGAGCAGTTCTTC
TRBJ2-7,once,TRBD1,TRBV14,CASSLHRGTYEQYF,TGTGCCAGCAGCCTACACAGGGGCACCTACGAGCAGTACTTC
TRBJ1-5,NA,NA,TRBV19,CASSIMEYSNQPQHF,TGTGCCAGTAGTATTATGGAGTATAGCAATCAGCCCCAGCATTTT
TRBJ2-1,NA,TRBD2,TRBV23-1,CASGPGLQSGRPTDEQFF,TGCGCCAGCGGACCGGGACTTCAAAGCGGGAGACCTACCGATGAGCAGTTCTTC
TRBJ2-7,NA,NA,TRBV9,CASSLRRESSRQYF,TGTGCCAGCAGCCTGCGGCGAGAATCTTCTCGGCAGTACTTC
TRBJ2-3,NA,TRBD2,TRBV18,CASSPGLADDTQYF,TGTGCCAGCTCACCGGGACTAGCCGACGATACGCAGTATTTT
TRBJ1-4,NA,NA,TRBV28,CASSLSQGLTNEKLFF,TGTGCCAGCAGTTTATCCCAGGGGTTGACTAATGAAAAACTGTTTTTT
TRBJ2-1,once,TRBD2,TRBV27,CASSTLQTSGTRNEQFF,TGTGCCAGCAGTACCCTCCAGACTAGCGGGACCCGCAATGAGCAGTTCTTC
TRBJ2-3,NA,NA,TRBV2,CASRRDIPSGTDTQYF,TGTGCCAGCAGGCGGGACATCCCCTCGGGCACAGATACGCAGTATTTT
TRBJ1-2,NA,NA,TRBV27,CASSSAGNYGYTF,TGTGCCAGCAGTTCAGCGGGGAACTATGGCTACACCTTC
TRBJ2-3,NA,NA,TRBV30,CAWSPLDARPADTQYF,TGTGCCTGGAGTCCCCTAGACGCCCGACCCGCAGATACGCAGTATTTT
TRBJ1-5,NA,TRBD1,TRBV19,CASSIRGDRKDNQPQHF,TGTGCCAGTAGTATAAGGGGGGACAGGAAAGACAATCAGCCCCAGCATTTT
TRBJ2-7,NA,NA,TRBV9,CASSVLGAEGEQYF,TGTGCCAGCAGCGTTCTGGGGGCGGAGGGCGAGCAGTACTTC
TRBJ2-2,once,TRBD2,TRBV9,CASSVVTREGPLTGELFF,TGTGCCAGCAGCGTAGTAACGCGGGAGGGCCCTCTTACCGGGGAGCTGTTTTTT
TRBJ1-2,NA,NA,TRBV30,CAWSVVRNGYTF,TGTGCCTGGAGTGTAGTACGGAATGGCTACACCTTC
TRBJ1-4,NA,NA,TRBV11-2,CASSLPRANEKLFF,TGTGCCAGCAGCTTACCCAGGGCCAATGAAAAACTGTTTTTT
TRBJ2-1,NA,NA,TRBV14,CASSPESGASSYNEQFF,TGTGCCAGCAGCCCCGAATCTGGGGCGAGCTCCTACAATGAGCAGTTCTTC
TRBJ1-5,NA,TRBD1,TRBV5-6,CASSRGQGASNQPQHF,TGTGCCAGCAGCCGGGGACAGGGGGCTAGCAATCAGCCCCAGCATTTT
TRBJ2-3,NA,TRBD2,TRBV13,CASSPRTSGFTDTQYF,TGTGCCAGCAGCCCCCGGACTAGCGGGTTCACAGATACGCAGTATTTT
TRBJ1-1,NA,TRBD1,TRBV14,CASRQGQGLNTEAFF,TGTGCCAGCAGGCAGGGACAGGGGTTGAACACTGAAGCTTTCTTT
TRBJ1-1,NA,NA,TRBV6-4,CASTPNPEGGLNTEAFF,TGTGCCAGCACCCCGAACCCAGAGGGAGGGTTGAACACTGAAGCTTTCTTT
TRBJ1-2,NA,NA,TRBV28,CASSLGSRALDRNYGYTF,TGTGCCAGCAGTTTAGGCTCACGGGCCCTGGACAGAAACTATGGCTACACCTTC
TRBJ2-5,NA,NA,TRBV2,CASRDSIEETQYF,TGTGCCAGCAGGGACAGCATAGAAGAGACCCAGTACTTC
TRBJ2-7,NA,NA,TRBV7-2,CASSLPPSPPYEQYF,TGTGCCAGCAGCTTACCCCCCAGCCCTCCCTACGAGCAGTACTTC
TRBJ2-7,once,NA,TRBV5-8,CASIGAEPRSYEQYF,TGTGCCAGCATCGGAGCGGAACCTCGCTCCTACGAGCAGTACTTC
TRBJ2-7,once,NA,TRBV25-1,CASSKGGYEQYF,TGTGCCAGCTCCAAGGGAGGCTACGAGCAGTACTTC
TRBJ1-3,NA,TRBD1,TRBV7-2,CASSTQTGGYGNTIYF,TGTGCCAGCAGCACGCAGACAGGGGGCTATGGAAACACCATATATTTT
TRBJ1-2,NA,NA,TRBV5-5,CASSLADYGYTF,TGTGCCAGCAGCTTGGCAGACTATGGCTACACCTTC
TRBJ2-3,NA,NA,TRBV7-2,CASSQRRTDRVTTDTQYF,TGTGCCAGCAGCCAACGCAGGACAGACCGAGTCACGACAGATACGCAGTATTTT
TRBJ2-4,NA,NA,TRBV7-2,CASSFRPGQGRAKNIQYF,TGTGCCAGCAGCTTCCGCCCGGGACAAGGGAGAGCCAAAAACATTCAGTACTTC
TRBJ1-1,NA,NA,TRBV18,CASSPRQSNTEAFF,TGTGCCAGCTCACCTCGGCAGAGCAACACTGAAGCTTTCTTT
TRBJ2-1,NA,TRBD2,TRBV28,CASRLRTSGWDEQFF,TGTGCCAGCAGGCTAAGGACTAGCGGGTGGGATGAGCAGTTCTTC
TRBJ2-1,NA,TRBD1,TRBV27,CASSYLGQGRYNEQFF,TGTGCCAGCAGTTACCTGGGACAGGGTAGGTACAATGAGCAGTTCTTC
TRBJ2-6,NA,NA,TRBV25-1,CASSDGATGANVLTF,TGTGCCAGCAGTGATGGTGCTACTGGGGCCAACGTCCTGACTTTC
TRBJ2-1,once,NA,TRBV10-2,CASAGGDRAYNEQFF,TGCGCCTCAGCGGGGGGGGACAGGGCCTACAATGAGCAGTTCTTC
TRBJ2-3,NA,TRBD2,TRBV29-1,CSVEGTSGSRDTQYF,TGCAGCGTTGAAGGGACTAGCGGGAGTAGGGATACGCAGTATTTT
TRBJ1-5,NA,NA,TRBV20-1,CSAESVQPQHF,TGCAGTGCGGAATCCGTACAGCCCCAGCATTTT
TRBJ2-7,NA,NA,TRBV5-4,CASSPSWGPYEQYF,TGTGCCAGCAGCCCCAGTTGGGGGCCCTACGAGCAGTACTTC
TRBJ1-4,NA,TRBD1,TRBV28,CASSPHRGQDEKLFF,TGTGCCAGCAGTCCCCACAGGGGGCAGGATGAAAAACTGTTTTTT
TRBJ2-7,NA,NA,TRBV18,CASSPPPTLGGAYEQYF,TGTGCCAGCTCACCACCCCCGACCCTCGGGGGTGCATACGAGCAGTACTTC
TRBJ1-1,NA,NA,TRBV27,CASSLSQGQHTEAFF,TGTGCCAGCAGTTTATCGCAGGGGCAGCACACTGAAGCTTTCTTT
TRBJ2-1,NA,TRBD2,TRBV4-3,CASSLRQRERDNEQFF,TGCGCCAGCAGCCTCAGGCAGCGGGAGAGGGACAATGAGCAGTTCTTC
TRBJ1-2,once,TRBD1,TRBV11-2,CASSLGTGDGYTF,TGTGCCAGCAGCTTAGGTACAGGGGATGGCTACACCTTC
TRBJ2-4,NA,TRBD1,TRBV7-2,CASSSGTGGLQNIQYF,TGTGCCAGCAGCTCTGGGACAGGGGGACTTCAAAACATTCAGTACTTC
TRBJ2-1,NA,TRBD2,TRBV10-3,CATIAGRAKNNEQFF,TGTGCCACCATCGCCGGGAGGGCCAAGAACAATGAGCAGTTCTTC
TRBJ2-5,NA,NA,TRBV30,CAWSWWDSETQYF,TGTGCCTGGAGTTGGTGGGACTCAGAGACCCAGTACTTC
TRBJ2-1,NA,NA,TRBV2,CASPKGGVNNYNEQFF,TGTGCCAGCCCCAAAGGCGGGGTCAACAACTACAATGAGCAGTTCTTC
TRBJ2-7,NA,TRBD1,TRBV18,CASSPPGTGGGEQYF,TGTGCCAGCTCACCACCTGGGACAGGGGGAGGGGAGCAGTACTTC
TRBJ2-2,NA,TRBD1,TRBV27,CASSPRTGTVNSGELFF,TGTGCCAGCAGTCCACGAACCGGGACAGTTAATTCCGGGGAGCTGTTTTTT